A selection of T cell receptor beta chains follows, all from one sample in a study of technical replicates of blood from a handful of donors. Sequencing was performed with immunoSEQ multiplex PCR; in TCRdb, only in-frame clones are kept and a portion is missing. This table holds 60,000 to 90,000 clones, around 97% found once. Sequenced input: T cells isolated from PBMCs. All receptors derive from a human donor in good health. CDR3s include the opening cysteine and the closing phenylalanine or tryptophan. A D gene is named only where the DNA matches it firmly. Not every row has a clone size; where given, it reads once, few, many or a size class.

size: .; D: TRBD1; J: TRBJ1-2; V: TRBV7-9; DNA: TGTGCCAGCAGCTGGGAGACAGGGAACTATGGCTACACCTTC; CDR3: CASSWETGNYGYTF
size: .; D: .; J: TRBJ2-2; V: TRBV28; DNA: TGTGCCAGCAGTTTCTCCCTGGATGGCCGACAACACACCGGGGAGCTGTTTTTT; CDR3: CASSFSLDGRQHTGELFF
size: .; D: TRBD2; J: TRBJ2-1; V: TRBV28; DNA: TGTGCCGGCTCAGGACGGGGGGACGATGAGCAGTTCTTC; CDR3: CAGSGRGDDEQFF
size: .; D: TRBD2; J: TRBJ2-3; V: TRBV4-1; DNA: TGCGCCAGCAGCCACGATTGGACTAGCGGAACTAGCACAGATACGCAGTATTTT; CDR3: CASSHDWTSGTSTDTQYF
size: once; D: .; J: TRBJ1-1; V: TRBV19; DNA: TGTGCCAGTAGTAGGCAGGGCTGGAACACTGAAGCTTTCTTT; CDR3: CASSRQGWNTEAFF
size: .; D: TRBD2; J: TRBJ2-1; V: TRBV5-1; DNA: TGCGCCAGCAGCCCATACCTTAGCGGGTACGTCGATGAGCAGTTCTTC; CDR3: CASSPYLSGYVDEQFF
size: .; D: .; J: TRBJ1-2; V: TRBV11-2; DNA: TGTGCCAGCAGCTTGGTTGGTAGGGGTGGCTACACCTTC; CDR3: CASSLVGRGGYTF
size: .; D: TRBD2; J: TRBJ2-1; V: TRBV9; DNA: TGTGCCAGCAGCGCGGGACTAGCGGGAGGGGATGAGCAGTTCTTC; CDR3: CASSAGLAGGDEQFF
size: .; D: .; J: TRBJ2-7; V: TRBV10-1; DNA: TGCGCCACCTCGCTAGTCGGTCTTACCTACGAGCAGTACTTC; CDR3: CATSLVGLTYEQYF
size: .; D: TRBD1; J: TRBJ2-2; V: TRBV27; DNA: TGTGCCAGCAGTCCAGCTCCTAGGACAGGGTTCTACACCGGGGAGCTGTTTTTT; CDR3: CASSPAPRTGFYTGELFF
size: .; D: .; J: TRBJ2-5; V: TRBV7-9; DNA: TGTGCCATCGAACCTACCGGAGAGACCCAGTACTTC; CDR3: CAIEPTGETQYF
size: .; D: TRBD1; J: TRBJ1-3; V: TRBV5-6; DNA: TGTGCCAGCAGCCCGCGGGACAGGGGGCTAGCCGGAAACACCATATATTTT; CDR3: CASSPRDRGLAGNTIYF
size: .; D: TRBD1; J: TRBJ1-3; V: TRBV7-9; DNA: TGTGCCAGCAGCCACGGGACAGGGGGAAACACCATATATTTT; CDR3: CASSHGTGGNTIYF
size: .; D: TRBD1; J: TRBJ1-1; V: TRBV12-5; DNA: TGTGCTAGTGGTTTAACCCCGGGGACAGAAGAAGCTTTCTTT; CDR3: CASGLTPGTEEAFF
size: .; D: .; J: TRBJ2-5; V: TRBV6-5; DNA: TGTGCCAGCAGCCTGCAACTTCAAGAGACCCAGTACTTC; CDR3: CASSLQLQETQYF
size: .; D: TRBD1; J: TRBJ2-7; V: TRBV29-1; DNA: TGCAGCGTCGAAACCGGGACAGGGTACTACGAGCAGTACTTC; CDR3: CSVETGTGYYEQYF
size: .; D: .; J: TRBJ2-3; V: TRBV25-1; DNA: TGTGCCAGCATGCCTAGTTGGACTAGCACAGATACGCAGTATTTT; CDR3: CASMPSWTSTDTQYF
size: .; D: TRBD1; J: TRBJ2-7; V: TRBV5-4; DNA: TGTGCCAGCAGCTTTCGGACGGGACAGTGGAATCCCTACGAGCAGTACTTC; CDR3: CASSFRTGQWNPYEQYF
size: .; D: TRBD2; J: TRBJ2-7; V: TRBV6-1; DNA: TGTGCCAGCAGGGGGAGACTAGCGGGACCATACGAGCAGTACTTC; CDR3: CASRGRLAGPYEQYF
size: few; D: TRBD1; J: TRBJ2-1; V: TRBV6-1; DNA: TGTGCCAGCACCGGGACAGATTACTCAAATGAGCAGTTCTTC; CDR3: CASTGTDYSNEQFF
size: .; D: .; J: TRBJ1-6; V: TRBV15; DNA: TGTGCCACCAGCAGGCCCCCCTCCGGAGACGGGTCACCCCTCCACTTT; CDR3: CATSRPPSGDGSPLHF
size: .; D: .; J: TRBJ1-2; V: TRBV11-2; DNA: TGTGCCAGCAGCTTAACCGGCGGATTTTATGGCTACACCTTC; CDR3: CASSLTGGFYGYTF
size: once; D: TRBD1; J: TRBJ2-7; V: TRBV29-1; DNA: TGCAGCGTTGGGGGAGCAGGGGGCGCCTACGAGCAGTACTTC; CDR3: CSVGGAGGAYEQYF
size: .; D: TRBD2; J: TRBJ2-3; V: TRBV12-5; DNA: TGTGCTAGTGGTCTGGGACTAGCGGGGGGGAGCACTTATACGCAGTATTTT; CDR3: CASGLGLAGGSTYTQYF
size: .; D: .; J: TRBJ2-7; V: TRBV2; DNA: TGTGCCAGCTGGCAGGTCTCGTACGAGCAGTACTTC; CDR3: CASWQVSYEQYF
size: .; D: TRBD2; J: TRBJ2-7; V: TRBV5-1; DNA: TGCGCCAGCCATAGCGGGAGAGTGGGTTCGGAGCAGTACTTC; CDR3: CASHSGRVGSEQYF
size: .; D: TRBD2; J: TRBJ2-5; V: TRBV30; DNA: TGTGCCTGGAGTGAAGGACTAGCGGGGGAAGGGTACTTC; CDR3: CAWSEGLAGEGYF
size: .; D: TRBD1; J: TRBJ2-7; V: TRBV28; DNA: TGTGCCAGCAGTTTCAGGGGGTCGCGGGAGCAGTACTTC; CDR3: CASSFRGSREQYF
size: .; D: TRBD2; J: TRBJ2-1; V: TRBV6-5; DNA: TGTGCCAGCAGTTACTCCGCGCGGGGGGGTTACAATGAGCAGTTCTTC; CDR3: CASSYSARGGYNEQFF